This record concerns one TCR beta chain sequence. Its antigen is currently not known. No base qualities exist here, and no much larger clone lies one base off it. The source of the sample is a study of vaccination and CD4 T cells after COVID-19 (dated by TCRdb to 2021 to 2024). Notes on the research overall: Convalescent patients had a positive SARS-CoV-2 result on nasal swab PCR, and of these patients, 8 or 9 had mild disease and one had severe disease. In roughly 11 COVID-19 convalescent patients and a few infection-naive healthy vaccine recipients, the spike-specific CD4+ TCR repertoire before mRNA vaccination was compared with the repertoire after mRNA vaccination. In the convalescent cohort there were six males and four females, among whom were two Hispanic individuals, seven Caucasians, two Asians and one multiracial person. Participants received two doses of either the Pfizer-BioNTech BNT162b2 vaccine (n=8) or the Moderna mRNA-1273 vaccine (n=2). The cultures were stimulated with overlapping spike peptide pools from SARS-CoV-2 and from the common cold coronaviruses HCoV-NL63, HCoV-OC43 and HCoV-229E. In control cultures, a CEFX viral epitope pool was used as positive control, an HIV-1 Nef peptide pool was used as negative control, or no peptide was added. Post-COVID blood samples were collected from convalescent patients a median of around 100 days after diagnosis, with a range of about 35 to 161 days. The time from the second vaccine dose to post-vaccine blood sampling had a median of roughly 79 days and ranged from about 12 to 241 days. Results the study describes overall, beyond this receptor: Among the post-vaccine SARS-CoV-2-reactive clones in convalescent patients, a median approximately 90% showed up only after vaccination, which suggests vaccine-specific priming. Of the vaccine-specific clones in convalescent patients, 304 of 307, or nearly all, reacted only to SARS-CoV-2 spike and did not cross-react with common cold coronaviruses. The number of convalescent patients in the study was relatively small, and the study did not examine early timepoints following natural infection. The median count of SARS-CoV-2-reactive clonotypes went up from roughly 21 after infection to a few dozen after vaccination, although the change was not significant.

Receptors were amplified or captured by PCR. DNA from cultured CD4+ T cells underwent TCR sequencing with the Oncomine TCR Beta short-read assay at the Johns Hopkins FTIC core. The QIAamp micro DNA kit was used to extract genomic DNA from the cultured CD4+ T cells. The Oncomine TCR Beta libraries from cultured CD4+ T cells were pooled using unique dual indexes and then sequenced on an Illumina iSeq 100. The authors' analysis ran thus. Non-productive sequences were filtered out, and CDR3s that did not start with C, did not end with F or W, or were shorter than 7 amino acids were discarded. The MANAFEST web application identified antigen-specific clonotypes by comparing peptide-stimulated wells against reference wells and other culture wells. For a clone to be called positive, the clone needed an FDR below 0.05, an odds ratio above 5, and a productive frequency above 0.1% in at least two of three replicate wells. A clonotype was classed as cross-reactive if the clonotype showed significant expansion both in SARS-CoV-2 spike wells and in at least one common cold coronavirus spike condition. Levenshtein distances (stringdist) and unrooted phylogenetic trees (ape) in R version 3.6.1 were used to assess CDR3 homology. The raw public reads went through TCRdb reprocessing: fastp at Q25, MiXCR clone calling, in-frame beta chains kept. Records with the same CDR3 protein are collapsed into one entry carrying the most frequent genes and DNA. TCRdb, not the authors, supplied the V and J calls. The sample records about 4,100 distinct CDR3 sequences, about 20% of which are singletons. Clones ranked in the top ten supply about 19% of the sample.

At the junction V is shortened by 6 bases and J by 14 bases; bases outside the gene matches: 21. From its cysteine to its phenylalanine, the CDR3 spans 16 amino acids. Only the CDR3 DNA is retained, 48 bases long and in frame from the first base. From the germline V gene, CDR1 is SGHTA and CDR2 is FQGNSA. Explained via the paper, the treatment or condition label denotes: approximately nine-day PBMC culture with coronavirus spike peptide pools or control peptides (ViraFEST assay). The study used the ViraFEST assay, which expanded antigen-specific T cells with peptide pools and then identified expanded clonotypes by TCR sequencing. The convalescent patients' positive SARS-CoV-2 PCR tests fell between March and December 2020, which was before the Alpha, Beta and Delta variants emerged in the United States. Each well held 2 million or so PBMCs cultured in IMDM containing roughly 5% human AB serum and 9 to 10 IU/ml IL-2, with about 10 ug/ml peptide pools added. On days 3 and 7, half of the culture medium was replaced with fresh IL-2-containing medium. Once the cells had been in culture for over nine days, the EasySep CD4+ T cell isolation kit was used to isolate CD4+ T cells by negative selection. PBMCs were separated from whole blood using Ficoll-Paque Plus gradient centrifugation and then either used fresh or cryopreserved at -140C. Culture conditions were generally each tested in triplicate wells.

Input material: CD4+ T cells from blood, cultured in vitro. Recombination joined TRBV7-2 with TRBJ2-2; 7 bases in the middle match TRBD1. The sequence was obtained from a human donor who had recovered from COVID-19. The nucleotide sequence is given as TGTGCCAGCAGTCCCAGGACAGGAATGATAGCCCCGAGACTGTTTTTT. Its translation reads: CASSPRTGMIAPRLFF.